This is a list of T cell receptor beta chains from one sample in a study of T cells in Graves' hyperthyroidism and ophthalmopathy. MiXCR was run by TCRdb on the multiplex PCR reads, yielding one entry per CDR3 protein. The top ten clones hold 30% to 35% of a sample with a few hundred thousand distinct CDR3 sequences, about 15% of them seen once. The sample consisted of blood. All receptors come from a woman aged 30 to 39 with Graves' hyperthyroidism. Both conserved end residues are trimmed from each CDR3. The order of the fields is V gene, J gene, CDR3 protein.

TRBV7-2	TRBJ1-2	ASSFMGAEGYGYT
TRBV7-2	TRBJ2-2	ASSLVMTGELF
TRBV19	TRBJ2-5	ASSIRGDRGRRETQY
TRBV5-1	TRBJ1-5	ASSPGRGNQPQH
TRBV18	TRBJ2-7	ASSPGTGGSNEQY
TRBV7-2	TRBJ2-7	ASSPSGVAGGLFGEQY
TRBV27	TRBJ2-5	ASSRPPGAQETQY
TRBV29-1	TRBJ2-3	SVRPLHTDTQY
TRBV7-9	TRBJ2-7	AIWTGTSYEQY
TRBV12-3/TRBV12-4	TRBJ1-6	ASTRTGNSPLH
TRBV9	TRBJ2-7	ASSVAVTAREEQY
TRBV5-1	TRBJ1-2	ASSYGTEANYGYT
TRBV7-8	TRBJ2-5	ASSSPQGLALRETQY
TRBV6-5	TRBJ2-3	ASSYGRAGDTDTQY
TRBV7-9	TRBJ1-1	ASSLGQGGVAF
TRBV30	TRBJ2-7	AWRSKTKKREQY
TRBV3-1	TRBJ2-1	ASSPLTSGSGRNNEQF
TRBV27	TRBJ1-2	ASSLTGSQGYT
TRBV7-3	TRBJ2-7	ASSPSGASGNYEQY
TRBV18	TRBJ2-4	ASSPQGTGINIQY
TRBV2	TRBJ1-5	ASSEQINQPQH
TRBV6-1	TRBJ1-3	ASSAGPGSGNTIY
TRBV24-1	TRBJ2-1	ATRGTSGSYEQF
TRBV28	TRBJ2-3	ASSLLVDTDTQY
TRBV12-3/TRBV12-4	TRBJ1-2	ASSVDAGGSDGYT
TRBV7-9	TRBJ1-4	ASSEQETTNEKLF
TRBV20-1	TRBJ2-4	SATDRGLGIQY
TRBV29-1	TRBJ2-7	SVAEGLKQY
TRBV20-1	TRBJ2-7	SARDPGGRRYYEQY
TRBV4-1	TRBJ2-1	ASSLGAQGYNEQF
TRBV28	TRBJ1-2	ASSLVGTPTNYGYT
TRBV5-6	TRBJ2-3	ASSSPYGTSHGGTQY
TRBV20-1	TRBJ2-3	SARDLGDTQY
TRBV5-1	TRBJ2-4	ASSLVGQRDIQY
TRBV27	TRBJ2-1	ASSIGTRSSNEQF
TRBV10-3	TRBJ1-1	AISVGNSRAF
TRBV7-9	TRBJ1-4	ASSFPGVNEKLF
TRBV6-4	.	ASSDPGLAVSYNEQY
TRBV12-3/TRBV12-4	TRBJ2-7	ASSFRDRPLYEQY
TRBV10-3	TRBJ2-1	AIRIQGALDNEQF
TRBV3-1	TRBJ2-7	ASSQTGIKQGYEQY
TRBV3-1	TRBJ2-2	ASSHSTGRAF
TRBV4-1	TRBJ1-1	ASSQEGAEAF
TRBV12-3/TRBV12-4	TRBJ2-2	ASRTTNTGELF
TRBV3-1	TRBJ1-1	ASSQASTNTEAF
TRBV20-1	TRBJ1-1	SRYRVDTEAF
TRBV27	TRBJ1-5	ASSSIPPEGSNQPQH
TRBV24-1	TRBJ2-2	ATSDLSRVNTGELF
TRBV7-9	TRBJ1-6	ASSLEGTGVSPLH
TRBV28	TRBJ2-6	ASSRDFSGANVLT
TRBV4-2	TRBJ1-1	ASSLTPRTGEAF
TRBV24-1	TRBJ1-5	ATSDLGQGGGQPQH
TRBV7-9	TRBJ2-7	ASSRGQGLSSYEQY
TRBV5-1	TRBJ2-7	ASSLVRAPNNYEQY
TRBV20-1	TRBJ2-1	SARDRGSLRNEQF
TRBV20-1	TRBJ2-3	SARDHSGASTDTQY
TRBV19	TRBJ2-7	ASSMGTPSEQY
TRBV15	TRBJ1-4	ATSRDPLKLF
TRBV3-1	TRBJ1-1	ASSPLGREAF